Below are 9 T cell receptor beta chains sequenced from a single sample in a study of T cell clusters in autoimmune cytopenias (dated by TCRdb to about 2019). Per sample, roughly 250 ng of peripheral blood genomic DNA, tens of thousands of genome equivalents, was used for TRB amplification. This sample was sequenced with an Illumina MiSeq. Multiplex PCR with a touch-down protocol amplified TRB rearrangements, with the TRB-A and TRB-B primer pools combined in a single tube. Each entry corresponds to one CDR3 protein sequence from reads that TCRdb reprocessed, and DNA is not given. The sample's table lists a count of 7,000 or so distinct CDR3 sequences. Jointly, the top ten make up 9.9% of the sample. The same data also contributed to another study, on T cell repertoires in aging, cancer and after chemotherapy.

Material: peripheral blood. Receptor source: a human donor in good health.

The chain links TRBV13 to TRBJ2-7; TCRdb lists TRBD1, though no DNA is available to test this call. Germline CDR1 PRHDT, CDR2 FYEKMQ (reference sequence). The CDR3 loop spans 15 amino acids. Here the CDR3 reads CASSLGLGGSYEQYF. Full variable domain (outside the CDR3, taken from reference TRBV13 and TRBJ2-7): AAGVIQSPRHLIKEKRETATLKCYPIPRHDTVYWYQQGPGQDPQFLISFYEKMQSDKGSIPDRFSAQQFSDYHSELNMSSLELGDSALYFCASSLGLGGSYEQYFGPGTRLTVT.

The chain links TRBV5-1 to TRBJ2-2. Looked up from germline, CDR1 is SGHRS and CDR2 is YFSETQ. This CDR3 has 14 residues. CDR3 amino acids: CASSLGLDTGELFF.

This clonotype counts as medium-sized by frequency. CDR3 amino acids: CASSLEWGYSYNEQFF. The rearrangement uses TRBV5-6 and TRBJ2-1. The germline gives CDR1 SGHDT, CDR2 YYEEEE. This CDR3 is built from 16 residues.

According to its frequency, this clonotype is large (0.1 to 1%). The V and J genes are TRBV19 and TRBJ2-3; TCRdb reports TRBD2, a call that lacks DNA to check it against. The germline gives CDR1 LNHDA, CDR2 SQIVND (reference sequence). The CDR3 covers 12 residues. CDR3 amino acids: CASSGGADTQYF.

This clonotype counts as large by frequency. The rearrangement links TRBV29-1 to TRBJ2-5. The CDR3 extends over 12 amino acids. The V gene's germline CDR1 is SQVTM and CDR2 ANQGSEA. CDR3 loop: CSVVISQETQYF.

The chain is built from TRBV19 and TRBJ1-4; TCRdb outputs TRBD1, but without DNA this stays unchecked. Germline V gene data show CDR1 as LNHDA and CDR2 as SQIVND (reference sequence). The CDR3 is 19 residues long. The CDR3 sequence: CASKRLAGTGTPTNEKLFF.

The chain links TRBV6-5 to TRBJ1-3; TCRdb returns TRBD1, unconfirmable since there is no DNA. This CDR3 is 15 amino acids long. Germline CDR1 MNHEY, CDR2 SVGAGI. CDR3 protein: CASSYSRDTGNTIYF.

By frequency, this clonotype registers medium-sized. V and J are TRBV19 and TRBJ2-1; TCRdb picks TRBD2, but there is no DNA to check that call. This CDR3 contains 16 residues. The germline CDR1 and CDR2 sequences are LNHDA and SQIVND (reference sequence). The CDR3 region is CASSIEGLTPYNEQFF.

The V call is TRBV7-2, the J call TRBJ2-1; absent DNA, TCRdb's TRBD1 call cannot be checked. This CDR3 has 15 residues. Germline CDR1 reads SGHTA; CDR2 reads FQGNSA. CDR3 amino acids: CASSLRGASYNEQFF.